This entry lists 9 T cell receptor beta chains sequenced from one sample in a study of cytomegalovirus exposure and HLA in healthy donors. The PCR had 60 Vbeta and 13 Jbeta primers. Clones were sequenced by immunoSEQ multiplex PCR, and TCRdb holds only the in-frame ones, with some missing. The table records around 97,000 clones, over 8% of them present only once. Sequencing was done on a sample of PBMCs. The receptor source for this set is a man in his fifties or sixties in good health and CMV-seropositive.

V is TRBV6-5 and J is TRBJ1-2; a weak D match, TRBD1 (6 bases). The CDR3 is made up of 13 amino acids. The V end lost 7 bases, the J end lost 4 bases, and 13 bases lay between the germline ends. Germline V lookup: CDR1 MNHEY, CDR2 SVGAGI. CDR3 protein: CASKGGSPYGYTF. Written as DNA, the CDR3 is TGTGCCAGCAAGGGGGGGTCTCCCTATGGCTACACCTTC.

The V call is TRBV6-1, the J call TRBJ1-1, with D possibly TRBD1 on 6 matching bases. The CDR3 has 15 residues. Looked up from germline, CDR1 is MNHNS and CDR2 is SASEGT. Trimming took 6 bases from V and 0 from J, leaving 14 bases between them. The CDR3 DNA sequence: TGTGCCAGCAGAGGAGGCAGGGGATTGAACACTGAAGCTTTCTTT. Protein product: CASRGGRGLNTEAFF.

The V and J genes are TRBV19 and TRBJ2-2, with 9 bases that match TRBD1. Germline V CDR1 and CDR2: LNHDA, SQIVND (reference sequence). The CDR3 covers 17 residues. V lost 3 bases and J lost 7; bases outside the gene matches: 12. CDR3 DNA: TGTGCCAGTAGTATCACGCCCCCGGGACAGGGCCTCGGGGAGCTGTTTTTT. It translates to CASSITPPGQGLGELFF.

The rearrangement joins TRBV18 to TRBJ2-5, with 9 bases fitting TRBD2. The CDR3 length is 17 residues. Germline trimming cut 0 bases from V and 4 bases from J; bases unmatched to any gene: 9. The germline CDR1 and CDR2 sequences are KGHSH and LQKENI. The CDR3: CASSPPVAAGGPETQYF. CDR3 DNA sequence: TGTGCCAGCTCACCACCCGTTGCCGCGGGAGGGCCAGAGACCCAGTACTTC.

J is TRBJ1-1 and V is TRBV10-3; 9 bases are a match to TRBD1. Germline V CDR1 and CDR2: ENHRY, SYGVKD. The CDR3 consists of 16 residues. The junction had 7 bases not matched to a gene; V was cut back by 4 bases and J by 1 base. DNA of the CDR3: TGTGCCATCAGTGCCGGACAGGGGATCCAGAACACTGAAGCTTTCTTT. Translating gives CAISAGQGIQNTEAFF.

The chain links TRBV5-1 to TRBJ1-2; D is possibly TRBD1 (5 bases). Germline V gene data show CDR1 as SGHRS and CDR2 as YFSETQ. The CDR3 extends over 16 amino acids. The V end lost 0 bases, the J end lost 0 bases, and 12 bases lay between the germline ends. The CDR3 bases are TGCGCCAGCAGCTTGGACGGGGGGTCGACTAACTATGGCTACACCTTC. This sequence encodes CASSLDGGSTNYGYTF.

This clone came up a few times. The junction differs from germline at one of its ends, possibly a read error. The chain uses TRBV28 and TRBJ2-5; no clear D. Per the germline V gene, CDR1 is MDHEN and CDR2 is SYDVKM. The CDR3 runs 12 residues. In nucleotides, the CDR3 is TGTGCAAGCAGACCCCATAGTGAGAACCAGTACTTC. Translation: CASRPHSENQYF.

The V and J genes are TRBV18 and TRBJ2-6; D might be TRBD2 (6 bases). V lost 1 base and J 0 bases, leaving 10 bases between the germline ends. The CDR3 loop spans 17 amino acids. Looked up from germline, CDR1 is KGHSH and CDR2 is LQKENI. CDR3 residues: CASSPQGGSSGANVLTF. CDR3 DNA: TGTGCCAGCTCACCACAGGGAGGTTCCTCTGGGGCCAACGTCCTGACTTTC.

This clone has more than one count but fewer than ten. This chain joins TRBV11-2 and TRBJ2-3; TRBD2 matches 7 bases. The germline CDR1 and CDR2 sequences are SGHAT and FQNNGV. This CDR3 has 16 amino acids. The V gene end was trimmed by 5 bases and the J gene end by 3 bases; junction bases not matched to a gene: 11. CDR3 DNA sequence: TGTGCCAGCAGCCCCGAGAACGGGAGGCCAACAGATACGCAGTATTTT. The encoded protein is CASSPENGRPTDTQYF.